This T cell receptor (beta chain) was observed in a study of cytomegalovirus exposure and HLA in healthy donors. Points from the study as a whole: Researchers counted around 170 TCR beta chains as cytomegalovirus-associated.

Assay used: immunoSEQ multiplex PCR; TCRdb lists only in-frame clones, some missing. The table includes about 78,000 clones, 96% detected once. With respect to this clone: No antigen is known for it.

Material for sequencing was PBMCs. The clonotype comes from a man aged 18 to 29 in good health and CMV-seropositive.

The DNA for the CDR3 is TGTGCCTGGAGTGCCGGGACTAGCCTCATAGAGACCCAGTACTTC. Amino acid sequence: CAWSAGTSLIETQYF. The genes are TRBV30 and TRBJ2-5; TRBD2 matches at 9 bases. V gave up 1 base and J gave up 4 bases; unmatched junction bases: 7. This CDR3 is 15 amino acids long. CDR1 GTSNPN and CDR2 SVGIG come from the germline V gene (reference sequence).